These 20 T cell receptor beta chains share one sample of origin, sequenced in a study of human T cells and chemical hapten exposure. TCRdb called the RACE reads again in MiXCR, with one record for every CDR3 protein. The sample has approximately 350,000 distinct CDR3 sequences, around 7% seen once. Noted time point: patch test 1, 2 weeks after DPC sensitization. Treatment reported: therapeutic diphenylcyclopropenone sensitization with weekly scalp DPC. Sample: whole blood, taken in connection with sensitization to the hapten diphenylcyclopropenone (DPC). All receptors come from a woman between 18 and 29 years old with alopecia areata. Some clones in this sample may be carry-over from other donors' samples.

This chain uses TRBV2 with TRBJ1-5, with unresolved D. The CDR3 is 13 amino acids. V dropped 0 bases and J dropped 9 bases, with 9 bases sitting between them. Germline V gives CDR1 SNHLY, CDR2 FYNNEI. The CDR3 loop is CASSEAAPAPQHF. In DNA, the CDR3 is TGTGCCAGCAGTGAAGCGGCCCCCGCGCCCCAGCATTTT. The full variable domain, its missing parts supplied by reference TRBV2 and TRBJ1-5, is EPEVTQTPSHQVTQMGQEVILRCVPISNHLYFYWYRQILGQKVEFLVSFYNNEISEKSEIFDDQFSVERPDGSNFTLKIRSTKLEDSAMYFCASSEAAPAPQHFGDGTRLSIL.

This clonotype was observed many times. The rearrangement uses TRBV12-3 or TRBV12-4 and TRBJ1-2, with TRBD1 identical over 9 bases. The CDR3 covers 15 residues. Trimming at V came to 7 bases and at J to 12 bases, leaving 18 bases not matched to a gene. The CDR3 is CASTPTGGGSEKNTF. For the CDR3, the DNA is TGTGCCAGCACTCCCACAGGGGGCGGGTCTGAGAAAAACACCTTC.

CDR3: CASSLGSNLYGYTF. The CDR3 DNA reads TGTGCCAGCAGCTTAGGCAGCAACCTGTATGGCTACACCTTC. This sequence joins TRBV5-4 and TRBJ1-2, with D unresolved. CDR3 length equals 14 residues. Germline values: CDR1 SGHNT, CDR2 YYREEE (reference sequence). Trimming removed 2 bases at V and 5 bases at J, with 13 bases between.

The chain's CDR3 is CSAEKTGDYGYTF. The CDR3 bases are TGCAGTGCGGAAAAGACAGGGGACTATGGCTACACCTTC. The rearrangement uses TRBV20-1 and TRBJ1-2, with 8 bases that match TRBD1. The V gene's germline CDR1 is DFQATT and CDR2 SNEGSKA (reference sequence). V gave up 6 bases and J gave up 3 bases; unmatched junction bases: 6. The CDR3 is 13 residues long.

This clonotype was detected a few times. The CDR3 is CASSITGSGANVLTF. CDR3 bases: TGTGCCAGCAGTATTACAGGGTCAGGGGCCAACGTCCTGACTTTC. The V gene is TRBV12-3 or TRBV12-4, the J gene TRBJ2-6; possible D gene TRBD1, 6 bases. The CDR3 loop spans 15 amino acids. V was trimmed by 5 bases and J by 4 bases, leaving 12 bases between them.

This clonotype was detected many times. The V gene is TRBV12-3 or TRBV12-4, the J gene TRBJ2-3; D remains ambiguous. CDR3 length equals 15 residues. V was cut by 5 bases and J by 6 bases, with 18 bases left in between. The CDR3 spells CASSASRQASDTQYF. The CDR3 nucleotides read TGTGCCAGCAGTGCAAGCCGGCAGGCAAGCGATACGCAGTATTTT.

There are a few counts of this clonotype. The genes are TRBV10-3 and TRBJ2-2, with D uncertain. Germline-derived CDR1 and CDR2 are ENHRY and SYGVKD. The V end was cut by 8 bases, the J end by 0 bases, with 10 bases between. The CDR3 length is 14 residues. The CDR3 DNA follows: TGTGCCATCCGTGGCACCTCGAACACCGGGGAGCTGTTTTTT. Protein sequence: CAIRGTSNTGELFF.

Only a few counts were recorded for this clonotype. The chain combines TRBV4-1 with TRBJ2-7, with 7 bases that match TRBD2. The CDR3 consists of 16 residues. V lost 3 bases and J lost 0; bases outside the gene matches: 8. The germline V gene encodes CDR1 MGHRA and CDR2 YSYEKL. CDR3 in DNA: TGCGCCAGCAGCCAGCCGGGGCGGGGGAGCTCCTACGAGCAGTACTTC. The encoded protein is CASSQPGRGSSYEQYF.

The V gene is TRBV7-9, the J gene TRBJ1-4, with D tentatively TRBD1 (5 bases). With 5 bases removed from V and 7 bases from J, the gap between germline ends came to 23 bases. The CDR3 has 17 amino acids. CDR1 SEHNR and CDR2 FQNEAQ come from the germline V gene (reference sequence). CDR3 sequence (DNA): TGTGCCAGCAGCACAAGCCCCCACATGGGGGAGGCTGAAAAACTGTTTTTT. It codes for CASSTSPHMGEAEKLFF.

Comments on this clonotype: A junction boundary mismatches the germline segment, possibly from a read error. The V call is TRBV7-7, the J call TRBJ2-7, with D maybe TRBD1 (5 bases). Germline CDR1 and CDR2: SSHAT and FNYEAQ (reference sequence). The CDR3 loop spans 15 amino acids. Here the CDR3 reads CASSPSQGGPYEQYF. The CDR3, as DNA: TGTGCTAGCAGCCCGAGCCAGGGTGGCCCCTACGAGCAGTACTTC.

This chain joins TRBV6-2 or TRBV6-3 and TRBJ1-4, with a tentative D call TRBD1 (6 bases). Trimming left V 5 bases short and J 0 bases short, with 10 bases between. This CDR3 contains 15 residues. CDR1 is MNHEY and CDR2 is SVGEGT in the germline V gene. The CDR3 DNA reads TGTGCCAGCAGTGATCGACAGGCAACTAATGAAAAACTGTTTTTT. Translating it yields CASSDRQATNEKLFF.

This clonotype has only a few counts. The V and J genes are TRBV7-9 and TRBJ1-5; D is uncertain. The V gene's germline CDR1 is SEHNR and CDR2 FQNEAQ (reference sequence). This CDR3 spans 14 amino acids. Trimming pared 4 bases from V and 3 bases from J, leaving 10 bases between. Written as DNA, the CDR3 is TGTGCCAGCAGCTACTCTACCCCCAATCAGCCCCAGCATTTT. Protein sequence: CASSYSTPNQPQHF.

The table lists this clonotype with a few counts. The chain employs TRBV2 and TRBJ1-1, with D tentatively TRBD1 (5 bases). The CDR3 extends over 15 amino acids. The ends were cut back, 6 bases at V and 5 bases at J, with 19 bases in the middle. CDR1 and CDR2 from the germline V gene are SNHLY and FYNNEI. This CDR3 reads CASRLATGGGTEAFF. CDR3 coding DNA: TGTGCCAGCAGGCTCGCTACAGGCGGAGGGACTGAAGCTTTCTTT.

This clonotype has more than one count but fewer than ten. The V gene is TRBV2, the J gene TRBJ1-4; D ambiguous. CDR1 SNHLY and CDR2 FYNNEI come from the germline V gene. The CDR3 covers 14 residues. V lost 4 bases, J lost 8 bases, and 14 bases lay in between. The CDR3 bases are TGTGCCAGCAGTGGCGGCGGTTTGCAAGAAAAACTGTTTTTT. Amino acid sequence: CASSGGGLQEKLFF.

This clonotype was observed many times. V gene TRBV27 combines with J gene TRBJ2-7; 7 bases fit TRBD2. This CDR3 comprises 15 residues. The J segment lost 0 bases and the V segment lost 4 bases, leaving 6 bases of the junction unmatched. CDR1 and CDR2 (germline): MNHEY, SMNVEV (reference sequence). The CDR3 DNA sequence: TGTGCCAGCAGTTCACCTAGCGGCCTCTCCTACGAGCAGTACTTC. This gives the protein CASSSPSGLSYEQYF.

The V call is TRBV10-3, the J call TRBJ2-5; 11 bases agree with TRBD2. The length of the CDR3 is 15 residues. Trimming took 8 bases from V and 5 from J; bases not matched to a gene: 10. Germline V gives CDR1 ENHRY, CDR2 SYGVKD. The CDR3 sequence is CAISPVAGGLETQYF. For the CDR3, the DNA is TGTGCCATCTCACCAGTAGCGGGGGGGCTGGAGACCCAGTACTTC.

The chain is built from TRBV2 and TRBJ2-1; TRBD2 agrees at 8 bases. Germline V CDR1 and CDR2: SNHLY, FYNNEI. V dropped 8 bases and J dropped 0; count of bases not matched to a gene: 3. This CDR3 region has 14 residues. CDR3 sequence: CASYGGDSYNEQFF. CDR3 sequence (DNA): TGTGCCAGCTACGGGGGGGACTCCTACAATGAGCAGTTCTTC.

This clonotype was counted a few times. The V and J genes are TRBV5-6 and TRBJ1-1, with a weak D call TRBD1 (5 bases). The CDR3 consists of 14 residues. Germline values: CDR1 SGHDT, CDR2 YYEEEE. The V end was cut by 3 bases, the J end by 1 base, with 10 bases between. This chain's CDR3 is CASSSQGSNTEAFF. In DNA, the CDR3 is TGTGCCAGCAGCTCCCAGGGTTCGAACACTGAAGCTTTCTTT.

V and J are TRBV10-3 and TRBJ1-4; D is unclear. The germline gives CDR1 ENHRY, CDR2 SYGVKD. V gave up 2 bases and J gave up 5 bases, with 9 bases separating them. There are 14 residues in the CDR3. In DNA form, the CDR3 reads TGTGCCATCAGTGAGGGGGAGAGGAATGAAAAACTGTTTTTT. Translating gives CAISEGERNEKLFF.

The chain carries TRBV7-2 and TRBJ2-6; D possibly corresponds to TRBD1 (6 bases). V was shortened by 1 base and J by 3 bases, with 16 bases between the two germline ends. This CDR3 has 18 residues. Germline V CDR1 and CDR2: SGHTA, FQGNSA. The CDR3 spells CASSLGTGLVSGANVLTF. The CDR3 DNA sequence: TGTGCCAGCAGCTTAGGTACAGGGCTAGTGAGTGGGGCCAACGTCCTGACTTTC.